This TCR beta chain was profiled in a study of cytomegalovirus exposure and HLA in healthy donors. This CDR3 is 15 amino acids long. Germline V gives CDR1 LNHDA, CDR2 SQIVND (reference sequence). Deletions cut 3 bases from V and 2 bases from J, with 11 bases between. Primers for the PCR totalled 60 Vbeta and 13 Jbeta. The method was immunoSEQ multiplex PCR; TCRdb's version includes in-frame clones alone and lacks a portion of them. The table lists approximately 220,000 clones, 70% to 80% of them singletons. Sample: PBMCs. The chain couples TRBV19 to TRBJ1-5; no definite D call. The sequence was collected from a girl aged 2 to 9 in good health and CMV-seronegative. CDR3 bases: TGTGCCAGTAGTATTGGGCCTTTCCGCAATCAGCCCCAGCATTTT. Amino acid sequence: CASSIGPFRNQPQHF.